The 21 T cell receptor beta chains below were found in one sample sequenced in a study of post-analysis software for immune sequencing data. Study findings and constraints: Five TRBV segments were more frequent in patients than controls; TRBV5-6, TRBV5-1 and TRBV20-1 belonged to this group.

TCR beta cDNA libraries included unique molecular identifiers. TCRdb used MiXCR to reprocess the PCR reads, holding one entry per CDR3 protein. The sample lists over 700,000 distinct CDR3 sequences; roughly 27% were seen once. The antigens these receptors bind are not known. The sample comprised blood. Source of these receptors: a girl aged 10-17 years with multiple sclerosis.

A few counts support this clonotype. The chain has TRBV28 and TRBJ2-7; 8 bases align to TRBD2. V shed 6 bases and J 3 bases; nucleotides not matched to a gene: 7. Germline V lookup: CDR1 MDHEN, CDR2 SYDVKM. CDR3 size: 14 residues. The CDR3 is CASSPGLDYYEQYF. In nucleotides, the CDR3 is TGTGCCAGCAGCCCGGGACTAGATTACTACGAGCAGTACTTC.

This CDR3 is CASSLRLAELLSSYEQYF. The CDR3 nucleotides read TGTGCCAGCAGCTTGCGACTAGCGGAGCTATTGAGCTCCTACGAGCAGTACTTC. The V gene is TRBV5-5, the J gene TRBJ2-7, with TRBD2 identical over 9 bases. This CDR3 has 18 amino acids. The V segment lost 1 base and the J segment 0 bases; nucleotides outside the gene matches: 11. In germline, CDR1 is SGHKS, CDR2 YYEKEE (reference sequence).

This clonotype showed up many times. The chain recombines TRBV7-8 with TRBJ2-1, with D perhaps TRBD2 (6 bases). The V gene's germline CDR1 is SGHVS and CDR2 FQNEAQ. The CDR3 covers 13 residues. The CDR3 nucleotides are TGTGCAACTGAGTCCGGGGGCTACAATGAGCAGTTCTTC. Amino acids: CATESGGYNEQFF.

V usage is TRBV28 and J usage is TRBJ2-4; the D gene is possibly TRBD1 (5 bases). The CDR3 spans 13 residues. V was clipped by 3 bases and J by 8 bases, with 11 bases between them. The germline CDR1 and CDR2 sequences are MDHEN and SYDVKM. The CDR3, as DNA: TGTGCCAGCAGTTTCCCAGGGTCGGACATTCAGTACTTC. The encoded protein is CASSFPGSDIQYF.

This clonotype was counted between two and nine times. The chain combines TRBV29-1 with TRBJ2-4, with 7 positions matching TRBD1. The CDR3 runs 12 residues. V dropped 6 bases and J dropped 8; count of bases not matched to a gene: 7. Germline V gene data show CDR1 as SQVTM and CDR2 as ANQGSEA. CDR3 region: CSVKGARDIQYF. The CDR3 DNA reads as TGCAGCGTAAAGGGGGCGCGGGACATTCAGTACTTC.

V usage is TRBV4-3 and J usage is TRBJ2-1; 7 bases map to TRBD2. The V segment lost 4 bases and the J segment 3 bases; nucleotides outside the gene matches: 6. Germline lookup yields CDR1 LGHNA and CDR2 YSLEER. The CDR3 extends over 15 amino acids. This chain's CDR3 is CASSRERDGYNEQFF. DNA for the CDR3: TGCGCCAGCAGCCGGGAGCGGGATGGCTACAATGAGCAGTTCTTC.

V usage is TRBV19 and J usage is TRBJ2-4; 12 nucleotides line up with TRBD2. Germline-derived CDR1 and CDR2 are LNHDA and SQIVND (reference sequence). With V trimmed by 3 bases and J by 8 bases, 8 bases remained unmatched. The CDR3 has 16 residues. This chain's CDR3 is CASSMGLAGGPHIQYF. The CDR3 DNA follows: TGTGCCAGTAGTATGGGCCTAGCGGGAGGGCCGCACATTCAGTACTTC.

The CDR3 DNA reads TGCAGTGCTTTCCGGGGGGCGGAGACCCAGTACTTC. This codes for CSAFRGAETQYF. The chain joins TRBV20-1 to TRBJ2-5, with a possible D match to TRBD2 (7 bases). V gave up 5 bases and J gave up 5 bases, with 12 bases separating them. Germline V lookup: CDR1 DFQATT, CDR2 SNEGSKA (reference sequence). The CDR3 loop spans 12 amino acids.

This chain connects TRBV4-1 to TRBJ1-6; D gene uncertain. This CDR3 contains 12 residues. CDR1 and CDR2 from the germline V gene are MGHRA and YSYEKL. Trimming removed 4 bases at V and 9 bases at J, with 7 bases between. CDR3 bases: TGCGCCAGCAGCCTCACCTTTTCACCCCTCCACTTT. Translated: CASSLTFSPLHF.

This rearrangement joins TRBV6-5 to TRBJ1-1; D gene ambiguous. Trimming took 6 bases from V and 11 from J, leaving 16 bases between them. CDR1 MNHEY and CDR2 SVGAGI come from the germline V gene. The CDR3 length is 12 residues. The CDR3: CASSPTWSGAFF. Here the CDR3 DNA reads TGTGCCAGCAGCCCCACATGGTCCGGGGCTTTCTTT.

In its sample, this clonotype was seen a few times. In nucleotides, the CDR3 is TGTGCCAGCAGGCCTCCGGTCGGCACGGGCTACACCTTC. Its protein is CASRPPVGTGYTF. The chain links TRBV6-2 or TRBV6-3 to TRBJ1-2; no clear D gene. The germline V and J ends were trimmed by 6 bases and 8 bases, with 16 bases remaining between them. CDR3 length: 13 amino acids. Germline V gene lookup returns CDR1 MNHEY and CDR2 SVGEGT.

The CDR3 sequence is CASSEYMRSYEQYF. CDR3 sequence (DNA): TGTGCCAGCAGTGAATATATGAGGAGCTACGAGCAGTACTTC. V usage is TRBV25-1 and J usage is TRBJ2-7; D ambiguous. Between the trimmed V and J ends, which lost 0 bases and 3 bases, there was a span of 9 bases. The CDR3 has 14 amino acids. Per germline, CDR1 MGHDK and CDR2 SYGVNS.

The chain joins TRBV7-9 to TRBJ2-7, with D perhaps TRBD1 (5 bases). Trimming cost V 4 bases and J 3 bases, with 10 bases left between them. The CDR3 loop spans 13 amino acids. Germline CDR1 SEHNR, CDR2 FQNEAQ (reference sequence). CDR3 residues: CASSSPTDYEQYF. The CDR3 DNA is TGTGCCAGCAGCTCCCCGACAGACTACGAGCAGTACTTC.

The chain joins TRBV5-1 to TRBJ2-7; weak D call: TRBD1 (5 bases). The CDR3 is 12 amino acids. The V and J ends lost 3 bases and 11 bases respectively, with 15 bases between them. From germline, CDR1 is SGHRS and CDR2 YFSETQ. CDR3 protein: CASSWDTDNKYF. CDR3 nucleotides: TGCGCCAGCAGCTGGGATACGGACAACAAGTACTTC.

This rearrangement joins TRBV7-2 to TRBJ2-1; D ambiguous. CDR1 and CDR2 from the germline V gene are SGHTA and FQGNSA. The V end was cut by 5 bases, the J end by 15 bases, with 20 bases between. This CDR3 comprises 13 residues. The chain's CDR3 is CASSAPGEVTRFF. In DNA form, the CDR3 reads TGTGCCAGCAGCGCCCCCGGAGAAGTCACACGGTTCTTC.

The CDR3 DNA is TGTGCCAGCAGCTTAGGACTGCCGAACATTCAGTACTTC. It is translated as CASSLGLPNIQYF. J is TRBJ2-4 and V is TRBV7-9, with D uncertain. CDR1 SEHNR and CDR2 FQNEAQ come from the germline V gene (reference sequence). Trimming cost V 1 base and J 7 bases, with 8 bases left between them. The length of the CDR3 is 13 residues.

This clonotype was seen a few times. V and J are TRBV6-5 and TRBJ1-1; weak D call: TRBD1 (5 bases). Germline CDR1 reads MNHEY; CDR2 reads SVGAGI. CDR3 length equals 15 residues. V lost 0 bases and J lost 10, with 18 bases in between. The CDR3 sequence is CASSYSGREGPRAFF. The CDR3 bases are TGTGCCAGCAGTTACTCGGGAAGGGAGGGACCGCGAGCTTTCTTT.

The chain is built from TRBV24-1 and TRBJ2-2; perhaps TRBD2 as D (6 bases). Germline CDR1 and CDR2: KGHDR and SFDVKD. The CDR3 consists of 17 residues. Trimming removed 4 bases at V and 4 bases at J, with 18 bases between. CDR3 sequence: CATSEEGRVRSTGELFF. In DNA form, the CDR3 reads TGTGCCACCAGTGAGGAGGGCAGGGTACGGAGCACCGGGGAGCTGTTTTTT.

This clonotype was observed a handful of times. The gene calls are TRBV6-5 and TRBJ2-3; 11 nucleotides line up with TRBD2. Per germline, CDR1 MNHEY and CDR2 SVGAGI. The CDR3 is 20 amino acids. V lost 0 bases to trimming and J lost 1 base; unmatched junction nucleotides: 12. CDR3 residues: CASSYSKASGRHRRTDTQYF. CDR3 DNA sequence: TGTGCCAGCAGTTACTCGAAGGCTAGCGGGAGGCACCGCCGCACAGATACGCAGTATTTT.

This clonotype was seen only a few times. The V and J genes are TRBV6-5 and TRBJ2-7; TRBD2 matches 12 bases. V shed 0 bases, J shed 3 bases, and the junction held 9 bases outside the gene matches. The CDR3 is 18 residues long. Looked up from germline, CDR1 is MNHEY and CDR2 is SVGAGI. In DNA form, the CDR3 reads TGTGCCAGCAGTTACTCATCCACCAGGACTAGCGGGGTCTACGAGCAGTACTTC. Amino acid sequence: CASSYSSTRTSGVYEQYF.

This clonotype was observed a handful of times. The rearrangement links TRBV28 to TRBJ2-5, with TRBD2 matching over 14 bases. This CDR3 comprises 15 residues. The germline gives CDR1 MDHEN, CDR2 SYDVKM. V shed 8 bases, J shed 4 bases, and the junction held 6 bases outside the gene matches. CDR3 bases: TGTGCCAGCGGGGGACTAGCGGGAGATGTAGAGACCCAGTACTTC. Amino acids: CASGGLAGDVETQYF.